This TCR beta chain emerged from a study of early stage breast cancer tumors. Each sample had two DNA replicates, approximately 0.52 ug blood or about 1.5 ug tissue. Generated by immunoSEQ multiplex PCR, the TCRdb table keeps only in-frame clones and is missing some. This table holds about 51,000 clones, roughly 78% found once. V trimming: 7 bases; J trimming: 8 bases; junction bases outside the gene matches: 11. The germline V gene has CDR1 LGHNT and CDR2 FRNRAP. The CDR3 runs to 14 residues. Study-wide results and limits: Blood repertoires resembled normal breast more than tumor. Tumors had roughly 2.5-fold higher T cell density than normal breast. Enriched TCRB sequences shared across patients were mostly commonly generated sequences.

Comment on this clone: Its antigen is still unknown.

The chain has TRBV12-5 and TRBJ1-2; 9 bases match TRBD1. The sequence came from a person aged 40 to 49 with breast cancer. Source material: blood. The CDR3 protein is CASAQGQGLGGYTF. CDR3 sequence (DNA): TGTGCTAGTGCCCAGGGACAGGGTTTAGGCGGCTACACCTTC.